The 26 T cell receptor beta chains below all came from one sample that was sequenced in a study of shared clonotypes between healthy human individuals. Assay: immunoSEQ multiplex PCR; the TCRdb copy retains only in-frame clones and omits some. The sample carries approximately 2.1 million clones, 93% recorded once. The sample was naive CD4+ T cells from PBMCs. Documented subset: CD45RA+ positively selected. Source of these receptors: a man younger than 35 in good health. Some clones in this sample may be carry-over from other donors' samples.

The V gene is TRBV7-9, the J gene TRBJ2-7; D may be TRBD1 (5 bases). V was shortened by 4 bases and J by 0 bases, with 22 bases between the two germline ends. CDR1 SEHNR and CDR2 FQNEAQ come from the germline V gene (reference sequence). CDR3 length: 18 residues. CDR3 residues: CASSSGHADAQSSYEQYF. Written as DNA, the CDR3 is TGTGCCAGCAGCTCCGGACACGCCGACGCCCAAAGCTCCTACGAGCAGTACTTC.

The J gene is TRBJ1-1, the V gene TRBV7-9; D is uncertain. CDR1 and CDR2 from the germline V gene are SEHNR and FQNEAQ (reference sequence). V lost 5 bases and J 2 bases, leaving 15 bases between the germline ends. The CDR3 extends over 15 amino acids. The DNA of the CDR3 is TGTGCCAGCAGCCAAAGGAACTCCGGCAACACTGAAGCTTTCTTT. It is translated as CASSQRNSGNTEAFF.

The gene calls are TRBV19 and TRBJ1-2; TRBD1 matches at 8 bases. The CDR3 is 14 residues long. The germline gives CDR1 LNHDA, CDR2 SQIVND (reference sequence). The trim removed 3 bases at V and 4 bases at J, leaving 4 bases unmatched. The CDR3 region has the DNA TGTGCCAGTAGTATCTCAGGGGGCTTCTATGGCTACACCTTC. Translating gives CASSISGGFYGYTF.

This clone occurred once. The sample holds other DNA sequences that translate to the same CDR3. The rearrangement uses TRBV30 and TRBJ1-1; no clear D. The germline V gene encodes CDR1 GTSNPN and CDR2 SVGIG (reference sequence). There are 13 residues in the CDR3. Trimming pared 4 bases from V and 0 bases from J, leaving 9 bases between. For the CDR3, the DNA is TGTGCCTGGAACAGAGGGATGAACACTGAAGCTTTCTTT. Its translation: CAWNRGMNTEAFF.

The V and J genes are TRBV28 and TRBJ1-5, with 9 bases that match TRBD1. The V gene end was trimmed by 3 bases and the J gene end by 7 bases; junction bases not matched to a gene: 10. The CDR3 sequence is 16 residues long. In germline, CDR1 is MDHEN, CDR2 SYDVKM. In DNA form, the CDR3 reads TGTGCCAGCAGTTTTTTACAGGGGGCTTCTAGACAGCCCCAGCATTTT. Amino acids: CASSFLQGASRQPQHF. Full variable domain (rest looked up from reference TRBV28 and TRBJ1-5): DVKVTQSSRYLVKRTGEKVFLECVQDMDHENMFWYRQDPGLGLRLIYFSYDVKMKEKGDIPEGYSVSREKKERFSLILESASTNQTSMYLCASSFLQGASRQPQHFGDGTRLSIL.

CDR3 DNA: TGCAGCGTTGGGGGGACTAGCGTTGCCGGGGAGCTGTTTTTT. It specifies CSVGGTSVAGELFF. J is TRBJ2-2 and V is TRBV29-1, with 10 bases lining up with TRBD2. CDR1 and CDR2 (germline): SQVTM, ANQGSEA. This CDR3 has 14 residues. V was clipped by 4 bases and J by 6 bases; unmatched bases: 5.

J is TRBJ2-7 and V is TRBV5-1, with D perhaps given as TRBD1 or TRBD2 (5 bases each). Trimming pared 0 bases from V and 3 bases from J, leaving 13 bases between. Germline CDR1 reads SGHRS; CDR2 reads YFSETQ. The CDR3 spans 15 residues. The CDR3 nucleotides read TGCGCCAGCAGCTTGGGTGGGGGAACCGTCTACGAGCAGTACTTC. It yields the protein CASSLGGGTVYEQYF.

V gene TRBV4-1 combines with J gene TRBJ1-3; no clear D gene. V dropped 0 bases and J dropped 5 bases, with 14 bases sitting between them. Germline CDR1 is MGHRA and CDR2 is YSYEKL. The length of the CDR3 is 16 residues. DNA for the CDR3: TGCGCCAGCAGCCAAGAAGAACCGACCATGAGAAACACCATATATTTT. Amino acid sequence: CASSQEEPTMRNTIYF.

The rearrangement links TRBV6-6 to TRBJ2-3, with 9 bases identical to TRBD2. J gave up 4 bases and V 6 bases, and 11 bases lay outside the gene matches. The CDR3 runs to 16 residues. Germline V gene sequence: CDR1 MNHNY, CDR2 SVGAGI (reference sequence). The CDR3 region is CASSSRNSGSADTQYF. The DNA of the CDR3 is TGTGCCAGCAGCTCCCGTAATAGCGGGAGCGCAGATACGCAGTATTTT.

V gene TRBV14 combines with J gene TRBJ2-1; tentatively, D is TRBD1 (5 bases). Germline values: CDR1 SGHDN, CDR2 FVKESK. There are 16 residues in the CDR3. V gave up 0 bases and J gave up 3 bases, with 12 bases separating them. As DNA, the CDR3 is TGTGCCAGCAGCCAAGATTGGGGCAGGATCTACAATGAGCAGTTCTTC. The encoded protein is CASSQDWGRIYNEQFF.

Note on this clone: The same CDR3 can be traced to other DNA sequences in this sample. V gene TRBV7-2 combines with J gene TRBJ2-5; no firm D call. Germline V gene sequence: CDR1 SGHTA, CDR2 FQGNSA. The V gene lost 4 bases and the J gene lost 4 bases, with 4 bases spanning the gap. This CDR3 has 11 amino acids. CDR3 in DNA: TGTGCCAGCAGCTCCGTAGAGACCCAGTACTTC. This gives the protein CASSSVETQYF.

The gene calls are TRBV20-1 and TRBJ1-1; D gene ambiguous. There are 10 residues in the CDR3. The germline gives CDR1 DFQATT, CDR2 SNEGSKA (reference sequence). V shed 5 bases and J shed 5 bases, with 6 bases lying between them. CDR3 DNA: TGCAGTGCTCCTCTAACTGAAGCTTTCTTT. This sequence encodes CSAPLTEAFF.

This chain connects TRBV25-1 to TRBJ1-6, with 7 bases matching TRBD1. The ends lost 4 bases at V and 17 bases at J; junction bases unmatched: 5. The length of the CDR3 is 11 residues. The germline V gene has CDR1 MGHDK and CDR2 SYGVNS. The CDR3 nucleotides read TGTGCCAGCAGTGGAAACAGGGGTTTCCACTTT. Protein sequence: CASSGNRGFHF.

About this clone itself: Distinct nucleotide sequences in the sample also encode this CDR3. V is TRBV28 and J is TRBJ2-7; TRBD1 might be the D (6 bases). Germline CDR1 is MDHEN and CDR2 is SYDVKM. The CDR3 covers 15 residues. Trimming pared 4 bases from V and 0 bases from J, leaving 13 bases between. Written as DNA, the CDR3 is TGTGCCAGCAGTTCAACAGGGACCGCCTCCTACGAGCAGTACTTC. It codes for CASSSTGTASYEQYF.

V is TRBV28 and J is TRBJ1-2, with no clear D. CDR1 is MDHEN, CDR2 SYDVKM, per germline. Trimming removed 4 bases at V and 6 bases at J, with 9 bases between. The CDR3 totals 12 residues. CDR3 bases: TGTGCCAGCAGTTCGGGTCGGGATGGCTACACCTTC. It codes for CASSSGRDGYTF.

The CDR3 spells CASTPRSGVLYF. The CDR3 bases are TGTGCCAGCACCCCACGATCGGGGGTTCTCTACTTC. This chain links TRBV6-5 with TRBJ2-7; weak D call: TRBD2 (6 bases). Deletions cut 7 bases from V and 13 bases from J, with 20 bases between. The CDR3 runs 12 residues. CDR1 MNHEY and CDR2 SVGAGI come from the germline V gene.

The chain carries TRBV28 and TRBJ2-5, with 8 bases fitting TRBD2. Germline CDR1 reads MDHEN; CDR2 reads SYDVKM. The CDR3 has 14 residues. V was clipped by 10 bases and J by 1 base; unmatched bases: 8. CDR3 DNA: TGTGCCACCAGAACTAGCGGAGCCCAAGAGACCCAGTACTTC. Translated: CATRTSGAQETQYF.

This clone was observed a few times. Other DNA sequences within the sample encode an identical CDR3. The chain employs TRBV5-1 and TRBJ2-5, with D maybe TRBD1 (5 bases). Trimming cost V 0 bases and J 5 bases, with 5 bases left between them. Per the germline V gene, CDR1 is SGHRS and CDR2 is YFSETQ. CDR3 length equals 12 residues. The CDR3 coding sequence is TGCGCCAGCAGCTTGGAGGGGGAGACCCAGTACTTC. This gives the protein CASSLEGETQYF.

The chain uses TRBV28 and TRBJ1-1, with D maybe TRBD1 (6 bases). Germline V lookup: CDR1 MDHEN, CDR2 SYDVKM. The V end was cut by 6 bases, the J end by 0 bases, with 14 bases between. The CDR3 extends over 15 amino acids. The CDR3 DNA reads TGTGCCAGCAGCCCCGGACAGAGACTGAACACTGAAGCTTTCTTT. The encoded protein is CASSPGQRLNTEAFF.

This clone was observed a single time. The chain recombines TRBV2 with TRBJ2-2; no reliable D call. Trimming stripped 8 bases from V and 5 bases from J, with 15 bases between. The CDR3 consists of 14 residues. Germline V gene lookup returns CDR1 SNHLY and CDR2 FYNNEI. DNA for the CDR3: TGTGCCAGCTCTATGGGCCCATGGACCGGGGAGCTGTTTTTT. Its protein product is CASSMGPWTGELFF. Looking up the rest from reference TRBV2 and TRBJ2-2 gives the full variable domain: EPEVTQTPSHQVTQMGQEVILRCVPISNHLYFYWYRQILGQKVEFLVSFYNNEISEKSEIFDDQFSVERPDGSNFTLKIRSTKLEDSAMYFCASSMGPWTGELFFGEGSRLTVL.

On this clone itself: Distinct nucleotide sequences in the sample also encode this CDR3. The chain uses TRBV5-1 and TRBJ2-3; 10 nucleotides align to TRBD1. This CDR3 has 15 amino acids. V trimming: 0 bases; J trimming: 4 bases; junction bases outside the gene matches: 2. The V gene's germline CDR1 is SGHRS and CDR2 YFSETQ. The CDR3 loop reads CASSLAGQGPDTQYF. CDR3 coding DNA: TGCGCCAGCAGCTTGGCGGGACAGGGGCCAGATACGCAGTATTTT.

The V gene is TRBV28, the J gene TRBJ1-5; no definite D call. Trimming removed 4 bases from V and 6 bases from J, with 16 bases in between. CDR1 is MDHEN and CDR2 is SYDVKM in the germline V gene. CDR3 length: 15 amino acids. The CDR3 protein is CASSSRAGMGQPQHF. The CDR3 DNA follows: TGTGCCAGCAGTTCCCGGGCCGGAATGGGTCAGCCCCAGCATTTT.

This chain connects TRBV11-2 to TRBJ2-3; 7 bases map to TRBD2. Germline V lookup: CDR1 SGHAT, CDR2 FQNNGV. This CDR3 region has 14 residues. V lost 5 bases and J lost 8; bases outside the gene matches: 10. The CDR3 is CASSRVIGEGTQYF. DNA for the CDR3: TGTGCCAGCAGCCGCGTGATCGGGGAGGGTACGCAGTATTTT. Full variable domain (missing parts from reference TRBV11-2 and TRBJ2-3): EAGVAQSPRYKIIEKRQSVAFWCNPISGHATLYWYQQILGQGPKLLIQFQNNGVVDDSQLPKDRFSAERLKGVDSTLKIQPAKLEDSAVYLCASSRVIGEGTQYFGPGTRLTVL.

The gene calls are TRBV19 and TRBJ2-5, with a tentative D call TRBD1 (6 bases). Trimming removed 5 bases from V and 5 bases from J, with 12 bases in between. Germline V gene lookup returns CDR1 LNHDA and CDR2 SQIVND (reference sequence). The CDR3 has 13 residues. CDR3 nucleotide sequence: TGTGCCAGTAGTTCAGGGGATCGGGAGACCCAGTACTTC. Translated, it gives CASSSGDRETQYF.

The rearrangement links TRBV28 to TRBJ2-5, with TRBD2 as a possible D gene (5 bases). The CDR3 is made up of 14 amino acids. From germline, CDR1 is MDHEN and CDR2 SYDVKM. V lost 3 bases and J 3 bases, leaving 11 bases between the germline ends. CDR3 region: CASSFNGLEETQYF. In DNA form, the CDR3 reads TGTGCCAGCAGTTTTAACGGACTGGAAGAGACCCAGTACTTC.

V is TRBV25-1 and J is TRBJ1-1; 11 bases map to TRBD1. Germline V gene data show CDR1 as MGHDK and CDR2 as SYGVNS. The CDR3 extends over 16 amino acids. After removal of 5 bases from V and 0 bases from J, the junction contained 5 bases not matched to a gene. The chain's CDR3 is CASSPWDRGMNTEAFF. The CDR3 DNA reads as TGTGCCAGCAGTCCCTGGGACAGGGGGATGAACACTGAAGCTTTCTTT.